The sequence of this TCR beta chain was determined in a study of T cell repertoires in cytomegalovirus infection. Broader study findings: Clonotype analysis showed dominance of the ex vivo response by HLA-C-restricted CMV-specific TCR beta clonotypes.

TCRdb re-called the reads through MiXCR, storing one row per CDR3 protein. The sample consists of about 310,000 distinct CDR3 sequences, roughly 25% of them appearing once. This clonotype appeared many times. What it recognizes is unknown. The V end lost 6 bases, the J end lost 1 base, and 13 bases lay between the germline ends. The CDR3 is 15 amino acids. J is TRBJ1-3 and V is TRBV12-3 or TRBV12-4; D not resolved. Material: cultured PBMCs, obtained from culture after CMV antigen stimulation. This TCR was recovered from a human donor in good health (CMV status not recorded). Some clones in this sample may be carry-over from other donors' samples. The CDR3: CASSQDGMSGNTIYF. The DNA for the CDR3 is TGTGCCAGCAGCCAGGACGGGATGTCTGGAAACACCATATATTTT.